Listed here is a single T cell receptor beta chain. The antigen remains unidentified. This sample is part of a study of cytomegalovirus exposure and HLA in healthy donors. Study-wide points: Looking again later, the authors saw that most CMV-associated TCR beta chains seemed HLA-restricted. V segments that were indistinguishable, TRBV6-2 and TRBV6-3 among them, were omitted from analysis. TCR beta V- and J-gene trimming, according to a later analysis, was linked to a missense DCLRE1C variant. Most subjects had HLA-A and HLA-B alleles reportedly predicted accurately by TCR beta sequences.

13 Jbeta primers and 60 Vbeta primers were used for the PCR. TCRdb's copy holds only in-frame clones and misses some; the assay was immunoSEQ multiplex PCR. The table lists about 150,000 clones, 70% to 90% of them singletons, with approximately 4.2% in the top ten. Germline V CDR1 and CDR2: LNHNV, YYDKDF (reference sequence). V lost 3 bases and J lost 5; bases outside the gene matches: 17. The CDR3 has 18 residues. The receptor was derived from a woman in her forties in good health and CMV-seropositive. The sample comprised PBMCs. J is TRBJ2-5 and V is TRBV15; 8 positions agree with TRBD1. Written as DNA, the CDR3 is TGTGCCACCAGCAGTATTCGGGACAGGCAATTAGGACGCGAGACCCAGTACTTC. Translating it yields CATSSIRDRQLGRETQYF.